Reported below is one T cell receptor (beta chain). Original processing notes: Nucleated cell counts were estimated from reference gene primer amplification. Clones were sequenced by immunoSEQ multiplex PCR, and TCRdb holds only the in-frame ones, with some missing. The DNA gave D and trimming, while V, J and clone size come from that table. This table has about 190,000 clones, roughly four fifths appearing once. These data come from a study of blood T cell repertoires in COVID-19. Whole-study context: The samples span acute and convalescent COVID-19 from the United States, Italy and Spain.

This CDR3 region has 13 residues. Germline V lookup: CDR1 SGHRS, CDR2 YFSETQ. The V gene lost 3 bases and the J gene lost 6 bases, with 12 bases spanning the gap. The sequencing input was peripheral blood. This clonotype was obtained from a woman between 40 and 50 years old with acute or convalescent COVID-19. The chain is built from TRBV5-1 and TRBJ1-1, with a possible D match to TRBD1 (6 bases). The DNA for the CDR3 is TGCGCCAGCAGCTCCCGGGACACCCCTGAAGCTTTCTTT. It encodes CASSSRDTPEAFF.